These 2 T cell receptor beta chains originate from one sample sequenced in a study of shared clonotypes between healthy human individuals (dated by TCRdb to 2018 to 2021). For the CD8 naive samples, CD45RO-negative cells were positively selected for CCR7, yielding a CD45RA+CCR7+ population from which TemRA cells were excluded. The library was built by means of the immunoSEQ multiplex PCR assay. Entries here come from immuneACCESS through TCRdb and include only in-frame sequences with V and J called. Some clones fail to appear in such tables; in the studies checked, an unresolved V gene covers under half of the shortfall, and the cause of the remainder is unknown. A total of about 2.1 million clones appear in this sample, 90% to 95% of them only once. Of the sample, over 1.5% is held by the ten largest clones. Source material: naive CD8+ T cells from PBMCs. Reading the label with the study, this specimen's cell subset or site is: CD45RA+CCR7+. These receptors came from a man aged 18 to 29 in good health. Some clones in this sample may be carry-over from other donors' samples.

The table lists this clone with a count of one. The genes are TRBV7-9 and TRBJ2-5, with D hard to call. V lost 1 base to trimming and J lost 2 bases, with 8 bases between them. The CDR3 spans 14 residues. Looked up from germline, CDR1 is SEHNR and CDR2 is FQNEAQ (reference sequence). The CDR3 DNA reads as TGTGCCAGCAGCTTAGTTAGTACACAAGAGACCCAGTACTTC. This sequence encodes CASSLVSTQETQYF. The full variable domain, in which reference TRBV7-9 and TRBJ2-5 provide the parts outside the CDR3, is DTGVSQNPRHKITKRGQNVTFRCDPISEHNRLYWYRQTLGQGPEFLTYFQNEAQLEKSRLLSDRFSAERPKGSFSTLEIQRTEQGDSAMYLCASSLVSTQETQYFGPGTRLLVL.

The chain joins TRBV7-9 to TRBJ2-4; D may be TRBD2 (6 bases). Trimming stripped 5 bases from V and 2 bases from J, with 13 bases between. CDR1 SEHNR and CDR2 FQNEAQ come from the germline V gene (reference sequence). The CDR3 has 15 amino acids. The CDR3, as DNA: TGTGCCAGCAGCCCGGACGGACTACCCAAAAACATTCAGTACTTC. It is translated as CASSPDGLPKNIQYF.